This TCR beta chain was identified during a study of tumor-infiltrating lymphocytes in primary liver carcinoma. Findings and caveats of the study: Relative to blood, tumors carried a significantly larger fraction of the repertoire in their top 250 clones (p = 0.039). Pairs of tumor regions overlapped more than tumor-adjacent and tumor-blood pairs did.

The authors made TCR beta cDNA from roughly 480 ng total RNA with a constant-region primer. Three nested multiplex PCR rounds, a slightly modified ARM-PCR method, built the TCR beta libraries. In the first two PCR rounds, TRBV1-TRBV30 forward primers were paired with a C-beta reverse primer, and each round lasted approximately 10 cycles. TCRdb re-derived calls from the multiplex PCR reads in MiXCR, one entry per CDR3 protein. The repertoire holds about 310,000 distinct CDR3 sequences, with around three fifths as singletons. As concerns this clonotype: What it recognizes is unknown. One end of the junction is discordant with germline, which a read error may explain.

The CDR3 totals 15 residues. In addition to blood RNA drawn from unsorted whole blood, germline DNA was extracted. The clonotype was recovered from a woman aged 25 to 39 with primary liver carcinoma and hepatitis B virus infection. The V call is TRBV12-3 or TRBV12-4, the J call TRBJ2-7, with TRBD1 matching over 11 bases. What was sequenced was peripheral blood. The DNA of the CDR3 is TGTGTCAGCAAGCTAACCGGGACAGGGGGAGGCGAGCGGTACTTC. It encodes CVSKLTGTGGGERYF.